A single T cell receptor (beta chain) is shown here with its context. Its antigen is currently unknown. These data are taken from a study of Ad26.COV2.S vaccination and SARS-CoV-2 variants. Whole-study context: The study gave Ad26.COV2.S intramuscularly, once or twice 56 days apart.

Clones were read by immunoSEQ multiplex PCR, and TCRdb kept only the in-frame ones, dropping some. The repertoire holds over 350,000 clones, approximately 86% seen once, with more than 3% in the top ten. Study-level findings and limits: The analyses of TCR breadth and depth may have understated the size of total T cell responses. While placebo recipients had lower spike-specific TCR breadth, vaccine recipients had more.

Treatment given: 15 to 20 received Ad26.COV2.S at low or high dose, single or two shots; five or six received placebo; per-sample allocation not given. The samples date from day 63 after the first vaccine or placebo injection. The source material was peripheral blood, sampled in a trial of Ad26.COV2.S vaccine versus placebo. This sequence was found in a person aged 18 to 65 who received the Ad26.COV2.S COVID-19 vaccine or a placebo.

The CDR3 is CASSQVGTSFLTDTQYF. DNA for the CDR3: TGCGCCAGCAGCCAAGTAGGGACTAGCTTTCTCACAGATACGCAGTATTTT. This rearrangement joins TRBV4-1 to TRBJ2-3, with 9 nucleotides matching TRBD2. The CDR3 is made up of 17 amino acids. With V trimmed by 1 base and J by 2 bases, 7 bases remained unmatched. Germline-derived CDR1 and CDR2 are MGHRA and YSYEKL.